This is a list of T cell receptor beta chains from one sample in a study of identical twins. TCRdb re-derived calls from the 5' RACE reads in MiXCR, one entry per CDR3 protein. This sample carries 200,000 to 250,000 distinct CDR3 sequences, 7.5% of them seen once, and the ten largest clones take around 5.4%. These data were likewise used in another study, on yellow fever vaccine responses in identical twins.

Material for sequencing was CD8+ T cells sorted from blood. The receptors were sampled from a woman aged 18-29 years in good health. The CDR3 runs from the conserved cysteine through the conserved F or W. The order of the fields is V gene, J gene, clone size, D gene, CDR3 protein, CDR3 DNA. The D gene is left open where the match is weak. Size is stated for part of the rows, as once, few or many counts, or as a class when the clone is expanded.

TRBV4-1	TRBJ2-3	few	.	CASSQVPTSTDTQYF	TGCGCCAGCAGCCAAGTTCCTACTAGCACAGATACGCAGTATTTT
TRBV12-3/TRBV12-4	TRBJ2-7	few	TRBD2	CASSLGLAGGEQYF	TGTGCCAGCAGTTTAGGACTAGCGGGAGGCGAGCAGTACTTC
TRBV4-1	TRBJ2-2	many	TRBD1	CASSPQGTSGELFF	TGCGCCAGCAGCCCACAGGGGACGTCCGGGGAGCTGTTTTTT
TRBV4-1	TRBJ1-6	few	TRBD1	CASSQEVGQGNSPLHF	TGCGCCAGCAGCCAAGAAGTAGGACAGGGGAATTCACCCCTCCACTTT
TRBV20-1	TRBJ2-7	many	TRBD2	CSARSGRNDLEQYF	TGCAGTGCTAGAAGCGGGAGGAATGATCTCGAGCAGTACTTC
TRBV9	TRBJ2-7	few	TRBD1	CASSVGGGTGVYEQYF	TGTGCCAGCAGCGTAGGAGGCGGGACAGGTGTTTACGAGCAGTACTTC
TRBV5-1	TRBJ1-2	many	TRBD1	CASSSGTGRVYGYTF	TGCGCCAGCAGCTCCGGGACAGGGAGGGTCTATGGCTACACCTTC
TRBV12-3/TRBV12-4	TRBJ1-6	many	TRBD1	CASIGRGGHSPLHF	TGTGCCAGCATCGGGCGAGGGGGCCATTCACCCCTCCACTTT
TRBV20-1	TRBJ2-1	.	.	CSASEPAGGYNEQFF	TGCAGTGCTAGCGAACCCGCAGGTGGCTACAATGAGCAGTTCTTC
TRBV4-1	TRBJ2-1	few	TRBD2	CASSPSGRGNEQFF	TGCGCCAGCAGTCCTAGCGGGAGGGGCAATGAGCAGTTCTTC
TRBV7-8	TRBJ2-1	.	TRBD2	CASSSSGRAVDEQFF	TGTGCCAGCAGCTCTAGCGGGAGGGCCGTCGATGAGCAGTTCTTC
TRBV7-9	TRBJ1-1	many	.	CASSLGAEGAFF	TGTGCCAGCAGCTTAGGGGCCGAGGGGGCTTTCTTT
TRBV27	TRBJ2-3	.	TRBD2	CASSLVSGQPTDTQYF	TGTGCCAGCAGTTTAGTTAGCGGGCAACCTACAGATACGCAGTATTTT
TRBV4-2	TRBJ2-5	many	TRBD2	CASSFSLAGGPIGETQYF	TGTGCCAGCAGCTTTTCTTTAGCGGGAGGGCCCATAGGAGAGACCCAGTACTTC
TRBV7-9	TRBJ2-2	.	.	CASLTTRGGAYTGELFF	TGTGCCAGCTTGACTACTAGAGGGGGGGCCTACACCGGGGAGCTGTTTTTT
TRBV6-4	TRBJ2-2	many	TRBD1	CASSDLEGGANTGELFF	TGTGCCAGCAGTGACTTAGAAGGGGGCGCGAACACCGGGGAGCTGTTTTTT
TRBV12-3/TRBV12-4	TRBJ2-2	few	TRBD2	CASSLAGTSGVGELFF	TGTGCCAGCAGTTTAGCCGGGACTAGCGGGGTCGGGGAGCTGTTTTTT
TRBV12-3/TRBV12-4	TRBJ2-1	many	TRBD2	CASNPGLARNEQFF	TGTGCCAGCAACCCGGGACTAGCTCGGAATGAGCAGTTCTTC
TRBV7-9	TRBJ1-6	.	TRBD1	CASSRGTGDSPLHF	TGTGCCAGCAGCCGCGGGACAGGGGATTCACCCCTCCACTTT
TRBV4-1	TRBJ2-1	few	.	CASSQDGFLDSYNEQFF	TGCGCCAGCAGCCAAGACGGGTTCCTGGACTCCTACAATGAGCAGTTCTTC
TRBV6-2/TRBV6-3	TRBJ1-2	.	.	CASSLDIGYGYTF	TGTGCCAGCAGCTTGGACATCGGCTATGGCTACACCTTC
TRBV28	TRBJ2-3	few	.	CASSLLGLAADTQYF	TGTGCCAGCAGTTTATTAGGGCTAGCTGCAGATACGCAGTATTTT
TRBV11-2	TRBJ2-5	few	.	CASSLRSWGQETQYF	TGTGCCAGCAGCTTAAGGTCCTGGGGGCAAGAGACCCAGTACTTC
TRBV20-1	TRBJ2-1	.	TRBD1	CSARGSGTGNEQFF	TGCAGTGCTAGAGGCTCCGGGACAGGGAATGAGCAGTTCTTC
TRBV29-1	TRBJ2-7	.	.	CSVVVVGNEQYF	TGCAGCGTTGTTGTGGTGGGGAACGAGCAGTACTTC
TRBV7-9	TRBJ2-2	.	.	CASSHTGSGELFF	TGTGCCAGCAGCCATACGGGTAGCGGGGAGCTGTTTTTT
TRBV6-4	TRBJ2-1	many	.	CASSEGDTSNEQFF	TGTGCCAGCAGTGAAGGGGACACCTCCAATGAGCAGTTCTTC
TRBV9	TRBJ2-1	.	TRBD2	CASSLRLADNEQFF	TGTGCCAGCAGCTTAAGACTAGCGGACAATGAGCAGTTCTTC
TRBV9	TRBJ2-3	few	.	CASSVWGTPGDTQYF	TGTGCCAGCAGCGTTTGGGGGACCCCTGGGGATACGCAGTATTTT
TRBV7-8	TRBJ2-3	few	.	CASSLTSSRTDTQYF	TGTGCCAGCAGCTTAACCAGTTCCCGCACAGATACGCAGTATTTT
TRBV27	TRBJ1-5	few	.	CASSRRSGPQPQHF	TGTGCCAGCAGTCGGCGGTCAGGGCCTCAGCCCCAGCATTTT
TRBV20-1	TRBJ2-4	.	.	CSARTERRAKNIQYF	TGCAGTGCCAGGACAGAGAGGAGGGCCAAAAACATTCAGTACTTC
TRBV28	TRBJ2-7	few	TRBD1	CASRPNRDRAPNEQYF	TGTGCCAGCAGACCCAACAGGGACAGGGCCCCTAACGAGCAGTACTTC
TRBV6-1	TRBJ2-1	.	TRBD2	CASIRVSGRWVVNEQFF	TGTGCCAGCATCCGGGTTAGCGGGAGATGGGTCGTCAATGAGCAGTTCTTC
TRBV20-1	TRBJ1-2	.	.	CSALFFLGYGYTF	TGCAGTGCTCTTTTCTTTCTGGGCTATGGCTACACCTTC
TRBV28	TRBJ2-3	.	TRBD2	CASSLSGGQDTQYF	TGTGCCAGCAGCTTGAGCGGGGGCCAAGATACGCAGTATTTT
TRBV7-3	TRBJ1-1	few	.	CASTSTNTEAFF	TGTGCCAGCACCTCGACCAACACTGAAGCTTTCTTT
TRBV12-3/TRBV12-4	TRBJ2-1	few	.	CASSLVGTSYNEQFF	TGTGCCAGCAGTTTAGTTGGGACATCCTACAATGAGCAGTTCTTC
TRBV15	TRBJ1-1	few	.	CATSRIPGTGNTEAFF	TGTGCCACCAGCAGAATTCCAGGGACGGGGAACACTGAAGCTTTCTTT
TRBV20-1	TRBJ1-5	.	TRBD1	CSALTGGRDYSNQPQHF	TGCAGCGCTTTGACAGGGGGCCGAGATTATAGCAATCAGCCCCAGCATTTT
TRBV29-1	TRBJ2-7	few	TRBD2	CSVEDRGGEQYF	TGCAGCGTTGAAGATCGGGGGGGCGAGCAGTACTTC
TRBV28	TRBJ2-1	many	TRBD1	CASSLDRVEYSNEQFF	TGTGCCAGCAGTTTGGACAGGGTTGAATATTCTAATGAGCAGTTCTTC
TRBV27	TRBJ2-5	many	TRBD2	CASSLSPGLGETQYF	TGTGCCAGCAGTTTATCGCCGGGACTAGGGGAGACCCAGTACTTC
TRBV12-3/TRBV12-4	TRBJ1-2	.	TRBD1	CASSTSRDRGGYTF	TGTGCCAGCAGTACCAGTCGGGACAGGGGAGGCTACACCTTC
TRBV7-9	TRBJ2-2	few	TRBD1	CASSSDREVSTGELFF	TGTGCCAGCAGCTCGGACAGGGAGGTTTCCACCGGGGAGCTGTTTTTT
TRBV6-1	TRBJ2-2	few	.	CASSFEEGGTGELFF	TGTGCCAGCAGCTTTGAAGAGGGGGGTACCGGGGAGCTGTTTTTT
TRBV5-1	TRBJ2-2	few	TRBD1	CASSPGQGDWTPGELFF	TGCGCCAGCAGCCCCGGGCAGGGGGATTGGACACCCGGGGAGCTGTTTTTT
TRBV7-6	TRBJ2-5	many	.	CASSSSPVEETQYF	TGTGCCAGCAGCTCAAGCCCCGTTGAGGAGACCCAGTACTTC
TRBV5-1	TRBJ2-7	.	.	CASTGQLGGTYEQYF	TGCGCCAGCACCGGACAGCTCGGTGGGACCTACGAGCAGTACTTC
TRBV12-3/TRBV12-4	TRBJ1-5	many	.	CASSLQGKWPQHF	TGTGCCAGCAGTTTACAGGGGAAGTGGCCCCAGCATTTT
TRBV4-1	TRBJ2-1	.	TRBD2	CASSQDSGTSGTDEQFF	TGCGCCAGCAGCCAAGACTCCGGGACTAGCGGGACTGATGAGCAGTTCTTC